This TCR beta chain was identified in a study of T cell changes during pregnancy in multiple sclerosis. Using immunoSEQ multiplex PCR, the repertoire was profiled, and TCRdb retains in-frame clones only, with some absent. The sample lists some 130,000 clones; roughly 95% were seen once. Germline V gene sequence: CDR1 SGHRS, CDR2 YFSETQ. The CDR3 contains 15 residues. Between the trimmed V and J ends, which lost 0 bases and 5 bases, there was a span of 15 bases. The chain combines TRBV5-1 with TRBJ2-7; tentative D call: TRBD1 (5 bases). This sequence originates from a female donor with multiple sclerosis, enrolled in a pregnancy study. This specimen consisted of peripheral blood, obtained after pregnancy. CDR3 sequence reads: CASSLDGHLVDEQYF. CDR3 coding DNA: TGCGCCAGCAGCTTGGACGGACATTTGGTGGACGAGCAGTACTTC.